This T cell receptor (beta chain) was identified in a study of regulatory T cells in long-lasting Graves disease. Study-wide results and limits: Persistent Graves' patients showed less TCR diversity than newly diagnosed patients showed. The analysis examined peripheral blood only and excluded thyroid tissue. Clonotypes that were public and shared totalled a few thousand in persistent patients versus over 800 in new patients. With persistent disease, TRBV28, TRBJ1-2 and TRBJ2-5 were the favored segments.

According to the study, TCR beta libraries were built with iRepertoire HTBI primers and CDR3-region Arm-PCR. TCRdb reanalysed the multiplex PCR reads using MiXCR and keeps one entry per CDR3 protein. The data hold roughly 400,000 distinct CDR3 sequences, with around 20% observed a single time. The time point denotes: persistent/refractory GD, antithyroid drugs over 5 years with positive TRAb. TCR sequences were obtained from RNA taken from PBMCs. Concerning this clonotype itself: What it binds is unknown.

V lost 2 bases and J 3 bases, leaving 5 bases between the germline ends. Per the germline V gene, CDR1 is MNHEY and CDR2 is SVGAGI. CDR3 length equals 12 residues. This clonotype was obtained from a female donor with Graves disease. The sample consisted of peripheral blood mononuclear cells (PBMCs), taken when the disease was refractory, from a patient treated with antithyroid drugs. V and J are TRBV6-5 and TRBJ2-7; D is ambiguous. CDR3 protein: CASSYTVYEQYF. Here the CDR3 DNA reads TGTGCCAGCAGTTACACGGTCTACGAGCAGTACTTC.